Detailed here is one TCR beta chain. The data derive from a study of blood T cell repertoires in COVID-19. Whole-study context: Samples of COVID-19 (acute and convalescent) were obtained from the United States, Italy and Spain. T cells, B-cell-depleted T cells, or PBMCs provided the cDNA or gDNA that served as material.

As originally analysed: For nucleated cells, counts were estimated from reference gene primer amplification. The table came from immunoSEQ multiplex PCR; TCRdb's copy has only in-frame clones and leaves some out. D and trimming were read from the DNA, whereas the V and J calls and clone size are those reported in that table. The table lists roughly 200,000 clones, around 84% of them singletons, with 4.5% to 5% in the top ten. The CDR3 totals 11 residues. CDR1 is MNHEY and CDR2 is SVGEGT in the germline V gene. The V end was cut by 8 bases, the J end by 6 bases, with 11 bases between. The receptor was derived from a woman aged 80 or over with acute or convalescent COVID-19. The sequenced material came from peripheral blood. The V gene is TRBV6-2 or TRBV6-3, the J gene TRBJ2-7, with D unresolved. This chain's CDR3 is CASRQPGEQYF. In DNA, the CDR3 is TGTGCCAGCCGCCAACCAGGCGAGCAGTACTTC.